This T cell receptor (beta chain) was captured in a study of identifying expanded T cells in peripheral blood. Sequencing used immunoSEQ multiplex PCR; TCRdb keeps in-frame clones, though not all of them. The table has approximately 110,000 clones, 88% seen once. This clone was observed a handful of times. What it binds is not known. Germline V gene lookup returns CDR1 MNHNY and CDR2 SVGAGI (reference sequence). The CDR3 covers 13 residues. Trimming took off 6 bases at V and 7 bases at J, with 12 bases between the two ends. Study-level points and caveats: Differentially abundant clones: around 1.2 between replicates, about 15 at about 13 days, over 18 at four. Clone count variance between roughly 2-week samples rose with total template count.

The source of this sequence is a person between 18 and 75 years old in good health. This chain joins TRBV6-6 and TRBJ2-2; D is perhaps TRBD1 (6 bases). The sample comprised blood. The CDR3 region is CASSRQVGGELFF. In nucleotides, the CDR3 is TGTGCCAGCAGCCGACAGGTTGGCGGGGAGCTGTTTTTT.